This is a list of T cell receptor beta chains from one sample in a study of tumor and adjacent non-tumor tissue in lung cancer. One entry per CDR3 protein, called by TCRdb with MiXCR from the multiplex PCR reads. In the table there are 80,000 to 130,000 distinct CDR3 sequences, 65% of which are singletons. Sequenced material: distant non-tumor lung tissue. These TCRs come from a man aged 25 to 45 with non-small cell lung cancer. Both conserved end residues are part of each CDR3. D genes are given only for firm matches. Only some rows state a clone size, as once, few, many or a class for expanded clones.

v_call: TRBV5-5
d_call: NA
j_call: TRBJ1-2
clone_size: NA
cdr3_aa: CASRTADPNYGYTF
cdr3_nt: TGTGCCAGCAGAACCGCAGACCCCAACTATGGCTACACCTTC

v_call: TRBV28
d_call: NA
j_call: TRBJ1-5
clone_size: NA
cdr3_aa: CDSSSGWGNQPQHF
cdr3_nt: TGTGACAGCAGTTCAGGGTGGGGCAATCAGCCCCAGCATTTT

v_call: TRBV11-2
d_call: TRBD1
j_call: TRBJ2-3
clone_size: few
cdr3_aa: CASRKQGQGRDTQYF
cdr3_nt: TGTGCCAGCAGGAAACAGGGACAGGGGAGGGATACGCAGTATTTT

v_call: TRBV6-2/TRBV6-3
d_call: TRBD2
j_call: TRBJ2-3
clone_size: many
cdr3_aa: CASSPSGRGTDTQYF
cdr3_nt: TGTGCCAGCAGCCCTAGCGGGAGGGGCACAGATACGCAGTATTTT

v_call: TRBV4-3
d_call: NA
j_call: TRBJ2-3
clone_size: once
cdr3_aa: CASSHPTGDRQYF
cdr3_nt: TGCGCCAGTAGCCACCCGACCGGCGATAGGCAGTATTTT

v_call: TRBV12-3/TRBV12-4
d_call: NA
j_call: TRBJ1-1
clone_size: NA
cdr3_aa: CTSNGQGRARTEAFF
cdr3_nt: TGTACCAGCAATGGACAAGGTCGTGCTAGAACTGAAGCTTTCTTT

v_call: TRBV24-1
d_call: TRBD2
j_call: TRBJ2-1
clone_size: few
cdr3_aa: CATSDSGRGSTSGSNYNEQFF
cdr3_nt: TGTGCCACCAGTGATTCGGGCAGGGGCTCAACTAGCGGGAGTAATTACAATGAGCAGTTCTTC

v_call: TRBV20-1
d_call: NA
j_call: TRBJ1-1
clone_size: once
cdr3_aa: CSAPLTGSEVFF
cdr3_nt: TGCAGTGCCCCTCTTACAGGGAGTGAAGTTTTCTTT

v_call: TRBV11-3
d_call: NA
j_call: TRBJ2-7
clone_size: NA
cdr3_aa: CASSRGSGPPYEQYF
cdr3_nt: TGTGCCAGCAGCCGAGGTTCAGGGCCCCCCTACGAGCAGTACTTC

v_call: TRBV6-5
d_call: NA
j_call: TRBJ2-2
clone_size: many
cdr3_aa: CASSYSWGRDTGELFF
cdr3_nt: TGTGCCAGCAGTTACTCGTGGGGGCGGGACACCGGGGAGCTGTTTTTT

v_call: TRBV20-1
d_call: NA
j_call: TRBJ2-7
clone_size: NA
cdr3_aa: CSAPNLGHGSYF
cdr3_nt: TGCAGTGCTCCTAACCTGGGCCACGGTTCGTACTTC

v_call: TRBV29-1
d_call: TRBD2
j_call: TRBJ2-1
clone_size: few
cdr3_aa: CSGTINNAQFF
cdr3_nt: TGCAGTGGGACTATAAACAATGCGCAGTTCTTC

v_call: TRBV5-5
d_call: NA
j_call: TRBJ2-7
clone_size: NA
cdr3_aa: CASSSLGENSNEQYF
cdr3_nt: TGTGCCAGCAGCTCCCTTGGGGAGAACTCCAACGAGCAGTACTTC

v_call: TRBV12-3/TRBV12-4
d_call: NA
j_call: TRBJ1-1
clone_size: many
cdr3_aa: CASSLAGVDTEAFF
cdr3_nt: TGTGCCAGCAGTTTAGCAGGGGTGGACACTGAAGCTTTCTTT

v_call: TRBV6-5
d_call: TRBD2
j_call: TRBJ2-1
clone_size: NA
cdr3_aa: CVSSRLTSGRADEQFF
cdr3_nt: TGTGTCAGCAGTCGACTCACTAGCGGGAGGGCCGATGAGCAGTTCTTC

v_call: TRBV11-2
d_call: TRBD1
j_call: TRBJ2-5
clone_size: NA
cdr3_aa: CASSMGRGYDTQYF
cdr3_nt: TGTGCCAGCAGCATGGGCAGGGGGTACGATACCCAGTACTTC

v_call: TRBV20-1
d_call: TRBD2
j_call: TRBJ2-1
clone_size: NA
cdr3_aa: CSTRPTGRASGRTNEQFF
cdr3_nt: TGCAGTACTAGACCGACAGGGAGGGCTAGCGGGAGGACTAATGAGCAGTTCTTC

v_call: TRBV7-9
d_call: NA
j_call: TRBJ2-5
clone_size: NA
cdr3_aa: CASRPGPTALEETQYF
cdr3_nt: TGTGCCAGTAGACCCGGACCGACCGCCCTGGAAGAGACCCAGTACTTC

v_call: TRBV6-2/TRBV6-3
d_call: TRBD2
j_call: TRBJ2-3
clone_size: medium-sized
cdr3_aa: CASSNSGPDTQYF
cdr3_nt: TGTGCCAGCAGCAATAGCGGGCCCGACACGCAGTATTTT

v_call: TRBV11-2
d_call: TRBD2
j_call: TRBJ2-1
clone_size: few
cdr3_aa: CASSLTAPSGEYNEQFF
cdr3_nt: TGTGCCAGCAGCTTAACTGCTCCTAGCGGGGAGTACAATGAGCAGTTCTTC

v_call: TRBV6-2/TRBV6-3
d_call: NA
j_call: TRBJ1-2
clone_size: many
cdr3_aa: CASSPQGYGYTF
cdr3_nt: TGTGCCAGCAGTCCACAGGGATATGGCTACACCTTC

v_call: TRBV12-3/TRBV12-4
d_call: NA
j_call: TRBJ2-1
clone_size: NA
cdr3_aa: CSSSFGTLDEQFF
cdr3_nt: TGTAGCAGCAGTTTTGGGACACTCGATGAGCAGTTCTTC

v_call: TRBV11-2
d_call: NA
j_call: TRBJ2-2
clone_size: NA
cdr3_aa: CPSIYGTNTGELFF
cdr3_nt: TGTCCCAGCATCTATGGAACCAACACAGGGGAGCTGTTTTTT

v_call: TRBV5-1
d_call: TRBD1
j_call: TRBJ2-1
clone_size: NA
cdr3_aa: CASRQGTGSYNEQFF
cdr3_nt: TGCGCCAGCAGGCAAGGGACAGGTTCCTACAATGAGCAGTTCTTC

v_call: TRBV6-5
d_call: NA
j_call: TRBJ2-5
clone_size: NA
cdr3_aa: CASSYNSGGETQYF
cdr3_nt: TGTGCCAGCAGTTACAACAGTGGAGGAGAGACCCAGTACTTC

v_call: TRBV5-6
d_call: NA
j_call: TRBJ1-2
clone_size: NA
cdr3_aa: CACSRGTIGYTF
cdr3_nt: TGTGCCTGCAGCCGCGGGACAATCGGCTACACCTTC

v_call: TRBV20-1
d_call: NA
j_call: TRBJ1-2
clone_size: NA
cdr3_aa: CSAMGRAGKNYGYTF
cdr3_nt: TGCAGTGCTATGGGTAGGGCAGGGAAAAACTATGGCTACACCTTC

v_call: TRBV6-5
d_call: NA
j_call: TRBJ1-1
clone_size: NA
cdr3_aa: CASSRGEAFF
cdr3_nt: TGTGCCAGCAGTCGGGGTGAAGCCTTCTTT

v_call: TRBV4-2
d_call: TRBD2
j_call: TRBJ2-7
clone_size: NA
cdr3_aa: CVNSQGLAGGYEQYF
cdr3_nt: TGTGTCAACAGCCAAGGACTAGCGGGAGGCTACGAGCAGTACTTC

v_call: TRBV11-2
d_call: TRBD2
j_call: TRBJ2-3
clone_size: once
cdr3_aa: CASSLATSGGSADTQYF
cdr3_nt: TGTGCCAGCAGTTTAGCGACTAGCGGGGGAAGCGCAGATACGCAGTATTTT

v_call: TRBV12-3/TRBV12-4
d_call: TRBD1
j_call: TRBJ1-2
clone_size: NA
cdr3_aa: CASIPRDRAARGYTF
cdr3_nt: TGTGCCAGCATCCCACGGGACAGGGCGGCGCGGGGCTACACCTTC

v_call: TRBV11-2
d_call: NA
j_call: TRBJ2-1
clone_size: NA
cdr3_aa: CASSLGQFRGTSEMANEQIF
cdr3_nt: TGCGCCAGCAGCTTAGGACAGTTCAGAGGCACTAGCGAGATGGCCAATGAGCAGATCTTC

v_call: TRBV11-3
d_call: NA
j_call: TRBJ1-1
clone_size: NA
cdr3_aa: CASGSYYTVNAEAFF
cdr3_nt: TGTGCCAGCGGCTCCTACTATACAGTGAACGCTGAAGCTTTCTTT

v_call: TRBV11-2
d_call: NA
j_call: TRBJ2-7
clone_size: NA
cdr3_aa: CASSFYKDSSYEQYF
cdr3_nt: TGTGCCAGCAGCTTCTACAAAGATAGTTCCTACGAGCAGTACTTC

v_call: TRBV7-9
d_call: TRBD1
j_call: TRBJ1-2
clone_size: few
cdr3_aa: CASSNRDRGFAF
cdr3_nt: TGTGCCAGCAGCAACCGGGACAGGGGATTCGCCTTC

v_call: TRBV20-1
d_call: NA
j_call: TRBJ1-4
clone_size: many
cdr3_aa: CSARTQGGEKLFF
cdr3_nt: TGCAGTGCTAGAACACAGGGTGGTGAAAAACTGTTTTTT

v_call: TRBV6-5
d_call: TRBD1
j_call: TRBJ2-3
clone_size: NA
cdr3_aa: CVSSSGTGGKDTLYF
cdr3_nt: TGTGTCAGCAGTTCCGGGACAGGGGGCAAAGATACGCTGTATTTT

v_call: TRBV18
d_call: TRBD2
j_call: TRBJ2-3
clone_size: few
cdr3_aa: CASSRTSIGTDTQYF
cdr3_nt: TGTGCCAGCTCACGGACTAGCATCGGCACAGATACGCAGTATTTT

v_call: TRBV6-5
d_call: NA
j_call: TRBJ2-1
clone_size: few
cdr3_aa: CASAAKGFNEQFF
cdr3_nt: TGTGCCAGCGCCGCCAAGGGGTTCAATGAGCAGTTCTTC

v_call: TRBV7-8
d_call: NA
j_call: TRBJ1-1
clone_size: few
cdr3_aa: CASSLGGRVEAFF
cdr3_nt: TGTGCCAGCAGCTTAGGGGGGCGCGTTGAAGCTTTCTTT

v_call: TRBV12-3/TRBV12-4
d_call: NA
j_call: TRBJ2-2
clone_size: NA
cdr3_aa: CASSFSSSAGELFF
cdr3_nt: TGTGCCAGCAGTTTTTCCAGTTCCGCCGGAGAGCTGTTTTTT

v_call: TRBV11-2
d_call: NA
j_call: TRBJ2-5
clone_size: large
cdr3_aa: CASSHRVETQYF
cdr3_nt: TGTGCCAGCAGCCACAGGGTCGAGACCCAGTACTTC

v_call: TRBV20-1
d_call: TRBD1
j_call: TRBJ2-4
clone_size: many
cdr3_aa: CSAGRDRGLIAKNIQYF
cdr3_nt: TGCAGTGCTGGGAGGGACAGGGGGCTGATAGCCAAAAACATTCAGTACTTC

v_call: TRBV4-2
d_call: TRBD1
j_call: TRBJ1-2
clone_size: NA
cdr3_aa: CAISQGQVYGYTF
cdr3_nt: TGTGCCATCAGCCAAGGACAGGTTTATGGCTACACCTTC

v_call: TRBV20-1
d_call: NA
j_call: TRBJ1-1
clone_size: many
cdr3_aa: CSARGSRRGEAFF
cdr3_nt: TGCAGTGCCCGCGGGTCCAGGAGGGGTGAAGCTTTCTTT